These 21 T cell receptor beta chains share one sample of origin, sequenced in a study of neurological immune-mediated disorders. TCRdb reprocessed the 5' RACE reads with MiXCR, giving one entry per CDR3 protein. Counted here are nearly 60,000 distinct CDR3 sequences, 3% to 4% occurring once; the ten biggest clones make up approximately 7.1%. The sequenced material came from PBMCs. These receptor sequences come from a woman aged 55 to 70 with multiple sclerosis.

This clonotype has at least ten counts. This rearrangement joins TRBV9 to TRBJ2-2, with D possibly matching TRBD1 (6 bases). Germline loops: CDR1 SGDLS, CDR2 YYNGEE. V was trimmed by 4 bases and J by 7 bases, leaving 14 bases between them. This CDR3 has 14 amino acids. Written as DNA, the CDR3 is TGTGCCAGCAGCCAACTACAGACAGGCGGGGAGCTGTTTTTT. Protein: CASSQLQTGGELFF.

This clonotype was observed many times. The chain is built from TRBV5-1 and TRBJ1-1; unclear D gene. CDR3 length: 11 residues. V was cut by 5 bases and J by 12 bases, with 14 bases left in between. The germline gives CDR1 SGHRS, CDR2 YFSETQ. The DNA for the CDR3 is TGCGCCAGCAGTTTCCGAACCACGACTTTCTTT. It translates to CASSFRTTTFF.

There are many counts of this clonotype. The rearrangement uses TRBV7-2 and TRBJ1-4; 7 bases fit TRBD1. Germline V gene lookup returns CDR1 SGHTA and CDR2 FQGNSA. V was clipped by 4 bases and J by 8 bases; unmatched bases: 10. The length of the CDR3 is 15 residues. CDR3 amino acids: CASSSRQGFSEKLFF. The DNA of the CDR3 is TGTGCCAGCAGCTCCCGACAGGGCTTTAGCGAAAAACTGTTTTTT.

This clonotype was recorded many times. This sequence joins TRBV3-1 and TRBJ2-3, with TRBD2 matching 8 bases. Looked up from germline, CDR1 is LGHDT and CDR2 is YNNKEL (reference sequence). The J segment lost 5 bases and the V segment lost 6 bases, leaving 4 bases of the junction unmatched. The CDR3 runs to 13 residues. This CDR3 is CASRSAGGDTQYF. The DNA for the CDR3 is TGTGCCAGCAGGTCCGCGGGGGGAGATACGCAGTATTTT.

The table lists this clonotype with many counts. V usage is TRBV5-6 and J usage is TRBJ1-1; D is ambiguous. The CDR3 spans 16 residues. The V and J ends lost 4 bases and 1 base respectively, with 17 bases between them. CDR1 is SGHDT and CDR2 is YYEEEE in the germline V gene. The CDR3 coding sequence is TGTGCCAGCAGCCCGAACTTCCGACGGGAGAACACTGAAGCTTTCTTT. Protein sequence: CASSPNFRRENTEAFF.

This clonotype showed up many times. The J gene is TRBJ1-2, the V gene TRBV5-6; D is unclear. The ends were cut back, 0 bases at V and 8 bases at J, with 11 bases in the middle. The germline V gene encodes CDR1 SGHDT and CDR2 YYEEEE. The CDR3 contains 13 residues. CDR3 sequence: CASSLAGNRGYTF. In DNA, the CDR3 is TGTGCCAGCAGCTTGGCGGGGAATCGGGGCTACACCTTC.

This clonotype came up many times. CDR3 nucleotides: TGTGCCAGCAGCGTAGGAGTAGGGGGGGACCAAGACAATGAGCAGTTCTTC. Translation gives CASSVGVGGDQDNEQFF. The V and J genes are TRBV9 and TRBJ2-1; tentatively, D is TRBD2 (7 bases). The CDR3 runs to 17 residues. The ends were cut back, 0 bases at V and 5 bases at J, with 18 bases in the middle. Germline V gives CDR1 SGDLS, CDR2 YYNGEE.

This chain joins TRBV19 and TRBJ2-3; perhaps TRBD2 as D (6 bases). Germline values: CDR1 LNHDA, CDR2 SQIVND (reference sequence). V dropped 7 bases and J dropped 1 base, with 9 bases sitting between them. The CDR3 loop spans 13 amino acids. For the CDR3, the DNA is TGTGCCAGTAAGCGCGGGGGCACAGATACGCAGTATTTT. This sequence encodes CASKRGGTDTQYF.

This clonotype has only a few counts. This chain links TRBV20-1 with TRBJ2-3; 8 positions agree with TRBD1. From germline, CDR1 is DFQATT and CDR2 SNEGSKA (reference sequence). This CDR3 region has 13 residues. J lost 0 bases, V lost 5 bases, and 1 base had no gene match. Here the CDR3 DNA reads TGCAGTGCTCGACAGGGGAGCACAGATACGCAGTATTTT. Residues: CSARQGSTDTQYF.

Ten or more counts support this clonotype. The rearrangement joins TRBV29-1 to TRBJ1-2; D gene ambiguous. The CDR3 has 14 residues. In germline, CDR1 is SQVTM, CDR2 ANQGSEA. V lost 1 base, J lost 7 bases, and 16 bases lay in between. CDR3 DNA: TGCAGCGTTGAAGTGGGTTATGGGTCCAGTGGCTACACCTTC. This encodes CSVEVGYGSSGYTF.

This clonotype came up many times. This sequence joins TRBV12-3 or TRBV12-4 and TRBJ1-2; TRBD1 aligns across 10 bases. The CDR3 runs 13 residues. The J segment lost 8 bases and the V segment lost 6 bases, leaving 6 bases of the junction unmatched. CDR3 residues: CASSPRDRGGYTF. The CDR3 coding sequence is TGTGCCAGCAGCCCCCGGGACAGGGGCGGCTACACCTTC.

This clonotype was seen repeatedly, ten times or more. The V gene is TRBV12-3 or TRBV12-4, the J gene TRBJ1-5, with D possibly being TRBD1 (5 bases). The V end lost 6 bases, the J end lost 2 bases, and 17 bases lay between the germline ends. The CDR3 consists of 16 residues. The CDR3 sequence: CASSYEGTFRNQPQHF. The CDR3 nucleotides read TGTGCCAGCAGCTACGAGGGGACCTTTCGCAATCAGCCCCAGCATTTT.

This clonotype was detected ten times or more. The chain links TRBV6-4 to TRBJ1-1; D gene ambiguous. The CDR3 has 13 amino acids. The germline CDR1 and CDR2 sequences are MRHNA and SNTAGT. V shed 11 bases and J shed 5 bases, with 18 bases lying between them. CDR3 protein: CADTQIGGTEAFF. The CDR3 DNA reads as TGTGCCGACACTCAAATAGGCGGGACTGAAGCTTTCTTT.

This clonotype was counted many times. The chain recombines TRBV6-5 with TRBJ2-3, with 10 bases identical to TRBD2. The CDR3 consists of 16 residues. CDR1 MNHEY and CDR2 SVGAGI come from the germline V gene. The V and J ends lost 6 bases and 4 bases, in that order; junction bases with no gene match: 10. Here the CDR3 DNA reads TGTGCCAGCAGCCCGATAGCGGGAGGAGGCCCAGATACGCAGTATTTT. It codes for CASSPIAGGGPDTQYF.

This clonotype was seen many times. This sequence joins TRBV9 and TRBJ2-3; TRBD2 agrees at 8 bases. CDR3 size: 14 residues. The germline V gene has CDR1 SGDLS and CDR2 YYNGEE. V trimming: 3 bases; J trimming: 1 base; junction bases outside the gene matches: 1. For the CDR3, the DNA is TGTGCCAGCAGCGACGGGGGGGGCACAGATACGCAGTATTTT. This codes for CASSDGGGTDTQYF.

This clonotype has at least ten counts. The V gene is TRBV7-2, the J gene TRBJ2-1, with 9 bases fitting TRBD1. The V gene's germline CDR1 is SGHTA and CDR2 FQGNSA. CDR3 length: 16 residues. V dropped 5 bases and J dropped 3; count of bases not matched to a gene: 8. The CDR3 DNA follows: TGTGCCAGCAGCCCACTACAGGGGGCGATCTACAATGAGCAGTTCTTC. It specifies CASSPLQGAIYNEQFF.

This clonotype was seen repeatedly, ten times or more. CDR3: CASSLLDTYTGELFF. In DNA, the CDR3 is TGCGCCAGCAGCTTATTGGACACATACACCGGGGAGCTGTTTTTT. This sequence joins TRBV5-1 and TRBJ2-2; D possibly corresponds to TRBD1 (5 bases). V was clipped by 2 bases and J by 3 bases, with 11 bases between them. CDR1 and CDR2 (germline): SGHRS, YFSETQ. This CDR3 comprises 15 residues.

This clonotype came up many times. The chain joins TRBV5-4 to TRBJ2-5; 8 bases line up with TRBD1. This CDR3 has 17 amino acids. Germline CDR1 and CDR2: SGHNT and YYREEE (reference sequence). The junction had 15 bases not matched to a gene; V was cut back by 3 bases and J by 5 bases. CDR3 sequence (DNA): TGTGCCAGCAGCTCCTTCGGGACAGGTGGAATTAAGGAGACCCAGTACTTC. Translation gives CASSSFGTGGIKETQYF.

This clonotype was counted at least ten times. This rearrangement joins TRBV10-3 to TRBJ1-4; TRBD1 aligns across 10 bases. The CDR3 runs to 16 residues. CDR1 is ENHRY and CDR2 is SYGVKD in the germline V gene. Trimming removed 9 bases from V and 11 bases from J; junction bases left unmatched: 18. CDR3 bases: TGTGCCATACGACAGGGGGCGACCGGAGGTGGTGGGAAACTGTTTTTT. Its protein product is CAIRQGATGGGGKLFF.

This clonotype has a count of ten or more. This chain joins TRBV28 and TRBJ1-5; TRBD1 matches at 9 bases. CDR1 and CDR2 (germline): MDHEN, SYDVKM. The trim removed 1 base at V and 6 bases at J, leaving 7 bases unmatched. The CDR3 has 16 residues. The CDR3 region is CASSLLWGQGGQPQHF. The CDR3 nucleotides are TGTGCCAGCAGTTTATTGTGGGGACAGGGCGGTCAGCCCCAGCATTTT.

Details on this clonotype: With a much larger clone just one base away, this may be a read error. The chain carries TRBV5-1 and TRBJ2-7, with 7 bases that match TRBD2. Looked up from germline, CDR1 is SGHRS and CDR2 is YFSETQ. This CDR3 region has 15 residues. Trimming removed 0 bases from V and 3 bases from J; junction bases left unmatched: 6. This CDR3 reads CASSLGGGELYEQYF. CDR3 in DNA: TGCGCCAGCAGCTTGGGCGGGGGTGAACTCTACGAGCAGTACTTC.